This T cell receptor beta chain comes out of a study of OX40 agonist ivuxolimab in advanced cancers. V lost 0 bases and J lost 4; bases outside the gene matches: 5. Germline assignment: CDR1 SGDLS and CDR2 YYNGEE. The CDR3 sequence is 15 residues long. Repertoires were generated with immunoSEQ multiplex PCR, while TCRdb's copy carries only in-frame clones and drops some. The data show 74,000 or so clones, 85% seen once. The TCR was taken from an adult with an advanced solid tumor such as melanoma, head and neck, liver or kidney cancer. Sequenced here: CD4+ or CD8+ T cells sorted from blood, sampled in a trial of the OX40 agonist ivuxolimab. The genes are TRBV9 and TRBJ2-3; 7 positions match TRBD2. The CDR3 DNA is TGTGCCAGCAGCGTAGTGGAGGGAGGGCCAGATACGCAGTATTTT. Translating gives CASSVVEGGPDTQYF.